The source of this T cell receptor (beta chain) is a study of human T cells and chemical hapten exposure. V was clipped by 1 base and J by 6 bases; unmatched bases: 12. Germline V lookup: CDR1 LNHNV, CDR2 YYDKDF (reference sequence). The CDR3 has 16 residues. Attachment of unique molecular identifiers to individual cDNA molecules was performed in the library. TCRdb recomputed calls from the RACE reads with MiXCR, one row per CDR3 protein. The sample shows 370,000 or so distinct CDR3 sequences, approximately 4.4% of them seen only once. Time point specified: patch test 1, 2 weeks after DPC sensitization. Indicated treatment: therapeutic diphenylcyclopropenone sensitization with weekly scalp DPC. People who gave samples had alopecia, were 18 to 70 years old, and were suitable for DPC. Broader study findings: TCRs above 1 in 1000 frequency stayed constant with DPC sensitization. While controls formed fewer of them, expanded TCRs formed significantly more large CDR3 similarity clusters.

This clonotype has only a few counts. The target antigen is unknown. The receptor's source is a woman aged 50 to 60 with alopecia areata. Some clones in this sample may be carry-over from other donors' samples. The source was whole blood, collected in connection with sensitization to the hapten diphenylcyclopropenone (DPC). V usage is TRBV15 and J usage is TRBJ2-7, with 7 bases lining up with TRBD1. This CDR3 reads CATSRGDSTRVSEQYF. The CDR3 nucleotides read TGTGCCACCAGCAGAGGGGACAGTACGAGGGTAAGCGAGCAGTACTTC.